A single T cell receptor beta chain is shown here with its context. Its matching antigen is unknown. The data were produced by immunoSEQ multiplex PCR, yet TCRdb's version contains in-frame clones alone and is incomplete. The table has more than 100,000 clones, roughly 90% seen once. These data are taken from a study of cytomegalovirus exposure and HLA in healthy donors. Regarding the study as a whole: Rare TCR sequences predominated, though certain public TCRs were found in many donors. CMV antigen specificity was confirmed in vitro for three CMV-associated chains. The authors listed around 150 TCR beta chains as cytomegalovirus-associated.

It was the approximately 120-subject validation cohort, separate from the approximately 680-subject first cohort, to which the donors belonged. The CDR3 is made up of 16 amino acids. The V end lost 0 bases, the J end lost 2 bases, and 13 bases lay between the germline ends. Germline V lookup: CDR1 SGHRS, CDR2 YFSETQ. This clonotype was obtained from a woman between 18 and 29 years old in good health and CMV-seropositive. The sample comprised PBMCs. The chain carries TRBV5-1 and TRBJ2-3; tentative D call: TRBD2 (6 bases). CDR3 in DNA: TGCGCCAGCAGCTTGGGTCCAGCGGGTAACACAGATACGCAGTATTTT. Amino acids: CASSLGPAGNTDTQYF. Together with reference TRBV5-1 and TRBJ2-3, the CDR3 gives the full variable domain: KAGVTQTPRYLIKTRGQQVTLSCSPISGHRSVSWYQQTPGQGLQFLFEYFSETQRNKGNFPGRFSGRQFSNSRSEMNVSTLELGDSALYLCASSLGPAGNTDTQYFGPGTRLTVL.